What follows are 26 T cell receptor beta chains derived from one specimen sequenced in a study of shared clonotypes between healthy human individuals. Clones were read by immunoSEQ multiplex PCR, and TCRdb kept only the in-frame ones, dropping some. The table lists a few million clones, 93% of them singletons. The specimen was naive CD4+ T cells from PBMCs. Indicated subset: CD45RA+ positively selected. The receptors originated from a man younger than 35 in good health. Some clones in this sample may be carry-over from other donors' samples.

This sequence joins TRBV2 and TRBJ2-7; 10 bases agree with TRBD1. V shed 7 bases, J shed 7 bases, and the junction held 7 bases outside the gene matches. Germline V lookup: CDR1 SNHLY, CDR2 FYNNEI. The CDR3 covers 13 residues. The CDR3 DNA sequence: TGTGCCAGCATGGGGGACAGGGGTGGGGAGCAGTACTTC. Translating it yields CASMGDRGGEQYF.

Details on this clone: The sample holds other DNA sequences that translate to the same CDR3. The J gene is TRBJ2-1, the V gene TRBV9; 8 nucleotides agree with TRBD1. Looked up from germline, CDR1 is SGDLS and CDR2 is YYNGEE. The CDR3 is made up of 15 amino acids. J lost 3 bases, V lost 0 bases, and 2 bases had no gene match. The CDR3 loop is CASSVATGGYNEQFF. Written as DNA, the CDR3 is TGTGCCAGCAGCGTAGCTACAGGGGGCTACAATGAGCAGTTCTTC.

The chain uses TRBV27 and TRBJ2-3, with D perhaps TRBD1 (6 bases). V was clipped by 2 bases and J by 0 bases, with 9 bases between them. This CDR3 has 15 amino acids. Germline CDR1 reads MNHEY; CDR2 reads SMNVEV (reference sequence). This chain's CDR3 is CASSLGGRSTDTQYF. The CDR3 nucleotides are TGTGCCAGCAGTTTAGGGGGCAGGAGCACAGATACGCAGTATTTT.

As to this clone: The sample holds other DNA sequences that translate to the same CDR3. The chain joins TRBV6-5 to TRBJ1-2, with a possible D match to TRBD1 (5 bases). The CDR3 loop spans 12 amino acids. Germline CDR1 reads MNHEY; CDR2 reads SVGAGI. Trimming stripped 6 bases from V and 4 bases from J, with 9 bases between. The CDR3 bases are TGTGCCAGCAGAAGGCAGGGCTATGGCTACACCTTC. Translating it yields CASRRQGYGYTF.

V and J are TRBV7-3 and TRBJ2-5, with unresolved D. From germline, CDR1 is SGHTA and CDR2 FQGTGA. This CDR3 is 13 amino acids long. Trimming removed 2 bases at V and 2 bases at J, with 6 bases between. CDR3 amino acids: CASSLDFQETQYF. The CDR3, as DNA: TGTGCCAGCAGCTTAGACTTTCAAGAGACCCAGTACTTC.

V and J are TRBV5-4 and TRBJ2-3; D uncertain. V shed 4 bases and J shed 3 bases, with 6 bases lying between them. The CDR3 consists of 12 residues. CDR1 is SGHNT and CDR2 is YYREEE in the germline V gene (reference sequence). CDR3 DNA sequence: TGTGCCAGCAGCCCCGAGACAGATACGCAGTATTTT. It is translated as CASSPETDTQYF.

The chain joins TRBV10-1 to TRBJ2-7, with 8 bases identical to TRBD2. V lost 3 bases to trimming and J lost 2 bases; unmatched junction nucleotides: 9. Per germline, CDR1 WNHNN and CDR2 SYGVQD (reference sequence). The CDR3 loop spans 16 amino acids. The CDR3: CASSDQEAGDAYEQYF. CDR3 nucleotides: TGCGCCAGCAGTGACCAGGAAGCGGGAGACGCCTACGAGCAGTACTTC.

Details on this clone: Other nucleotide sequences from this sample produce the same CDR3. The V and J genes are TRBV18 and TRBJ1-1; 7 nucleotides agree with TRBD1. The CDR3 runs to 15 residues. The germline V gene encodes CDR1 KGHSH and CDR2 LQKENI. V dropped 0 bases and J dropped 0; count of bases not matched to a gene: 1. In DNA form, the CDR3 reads TGTGCCAGCTCACCACCACAGGGGCTGAACACTGAAGCTTTCTTT. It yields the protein CASSPPQGLNTEAFF.

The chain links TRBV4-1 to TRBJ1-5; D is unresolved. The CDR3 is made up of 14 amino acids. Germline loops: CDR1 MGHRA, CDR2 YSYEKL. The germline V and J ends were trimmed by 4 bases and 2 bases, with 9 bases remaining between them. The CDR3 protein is CASSLGARNQPQHF. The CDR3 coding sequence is TGCGCCAGCAGCCTCGGAGCTCGCAATCAGCCCCAGCATTTT.

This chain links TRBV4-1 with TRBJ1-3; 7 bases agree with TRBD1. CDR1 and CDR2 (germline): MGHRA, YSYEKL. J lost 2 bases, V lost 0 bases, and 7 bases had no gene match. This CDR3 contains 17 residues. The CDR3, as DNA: TGCGCCAGCAGCCAAGATAACAGAGGGGGCGCTGGAAACACCATATATTTT. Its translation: CASSQDNRGGAGNTIYF.

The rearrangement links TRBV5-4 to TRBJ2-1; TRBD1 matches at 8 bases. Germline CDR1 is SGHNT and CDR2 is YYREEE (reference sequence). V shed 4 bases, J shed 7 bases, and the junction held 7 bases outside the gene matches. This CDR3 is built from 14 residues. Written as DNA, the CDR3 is TGTGCCAGCAGCGTCAGGGGGCGGGAAAATGAGCAGTTCTTC. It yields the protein CASSVRGRENEQFF.

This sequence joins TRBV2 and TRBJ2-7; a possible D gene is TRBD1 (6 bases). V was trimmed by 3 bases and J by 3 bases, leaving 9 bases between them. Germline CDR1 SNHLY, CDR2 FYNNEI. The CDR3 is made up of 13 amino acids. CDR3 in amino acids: CASSDEGVYEQYF. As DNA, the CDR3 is TGTGCCAGCAGTGATGAGGGGGTCTACGAGCAGTACTTC.

The CDR3, as DNA: TGTGCCAGCAGCCGCGCCAGCTCCTACAATGAGCAGTTCTTC. Protein sequence: CASSRASSYNEQFF. The V call is TRBV28, the J call TRBJ2-1, with D unclear. V gave up 6 bases and J gave up 0 bases, with 9 bases separating them. Looked up from germline, CDR1 is MDHEN and CDR2 is SYDVKM. CDR3 length equals 14 residues.

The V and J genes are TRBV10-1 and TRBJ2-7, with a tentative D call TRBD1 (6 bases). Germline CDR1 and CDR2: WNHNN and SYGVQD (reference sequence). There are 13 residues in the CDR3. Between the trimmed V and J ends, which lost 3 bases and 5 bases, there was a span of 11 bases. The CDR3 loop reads CASSDTAGDEQYF. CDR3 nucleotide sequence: TGCGCCAGCAGTGATACGGCAGGGGACGAGCAGTACTTC.

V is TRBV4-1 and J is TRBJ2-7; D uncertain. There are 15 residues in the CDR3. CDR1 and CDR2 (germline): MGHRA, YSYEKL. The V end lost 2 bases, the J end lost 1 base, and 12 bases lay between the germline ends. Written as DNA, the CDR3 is TGCGCCAGCAGCCAAACGGACGGCCCATCCTACGAGCAGTACTTC. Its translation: CASSQTDGPSYEQYF.

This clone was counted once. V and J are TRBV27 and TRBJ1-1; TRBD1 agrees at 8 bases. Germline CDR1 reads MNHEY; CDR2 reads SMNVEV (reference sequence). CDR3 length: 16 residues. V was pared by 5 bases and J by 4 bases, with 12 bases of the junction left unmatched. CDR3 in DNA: TGTGCCAGCAGTGCCTGGACAGGGCAAACGGGCACTGAAGCTTTCTTT. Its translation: CASSAWTGQTGTEAFF.

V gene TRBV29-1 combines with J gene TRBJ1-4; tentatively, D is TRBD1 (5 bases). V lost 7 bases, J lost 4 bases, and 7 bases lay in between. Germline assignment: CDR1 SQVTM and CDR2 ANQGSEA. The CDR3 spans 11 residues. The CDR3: CSGGVNEKLFF. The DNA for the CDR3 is TGCAGCGGGGGGGTTAATGAAAAACTGTTTTTT.

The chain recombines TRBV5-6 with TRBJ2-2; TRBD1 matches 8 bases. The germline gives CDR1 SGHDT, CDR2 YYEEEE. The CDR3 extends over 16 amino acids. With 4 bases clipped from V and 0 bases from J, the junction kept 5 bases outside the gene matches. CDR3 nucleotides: TGTGCCAGCAGCCCTTTACAGGGGGCGAACACCGGGGAGCTGTTTTTT. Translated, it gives CASSPLQGANTGELFF.

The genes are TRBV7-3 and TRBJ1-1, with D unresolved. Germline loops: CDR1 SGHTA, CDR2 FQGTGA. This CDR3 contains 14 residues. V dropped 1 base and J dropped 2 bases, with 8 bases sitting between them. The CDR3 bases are TGTGCCAGCAGCTTAATGGAGACAAACACTGAAGCTTTCTTT. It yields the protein CASSLMETNTEAFF.

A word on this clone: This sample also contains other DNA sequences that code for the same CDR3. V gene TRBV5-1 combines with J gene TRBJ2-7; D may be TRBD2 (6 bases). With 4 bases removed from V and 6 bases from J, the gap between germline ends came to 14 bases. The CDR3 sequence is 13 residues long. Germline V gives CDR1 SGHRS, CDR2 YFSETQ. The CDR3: CASSLGTAGEQYF. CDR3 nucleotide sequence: TGCGCCAGCAGCCTCGGGACTGCGGGCGAGCAGTACTTC.

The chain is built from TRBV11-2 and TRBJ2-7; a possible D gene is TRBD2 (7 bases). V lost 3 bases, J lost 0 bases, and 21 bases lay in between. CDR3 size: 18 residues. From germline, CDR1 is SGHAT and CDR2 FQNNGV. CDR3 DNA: TGTGCCAGCAGCTTTTATTTTACCGCGGGGGCCAGCTCCTACGAGCAGTACTTC. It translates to CASSFYFTAGASSYEQYF.

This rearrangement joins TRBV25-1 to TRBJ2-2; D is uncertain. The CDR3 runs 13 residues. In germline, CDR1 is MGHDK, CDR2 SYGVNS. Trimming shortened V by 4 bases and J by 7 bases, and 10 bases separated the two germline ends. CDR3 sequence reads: CASSVAGIGELFF. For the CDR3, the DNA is TGTGCCAGCAGTGTAGCCGGTATCGGGGAGCTGTTTTTT.

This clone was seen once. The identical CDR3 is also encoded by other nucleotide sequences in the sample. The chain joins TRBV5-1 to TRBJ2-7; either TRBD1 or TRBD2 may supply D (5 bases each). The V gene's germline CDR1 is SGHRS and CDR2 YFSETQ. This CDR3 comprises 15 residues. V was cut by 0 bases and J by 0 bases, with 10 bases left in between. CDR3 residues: CASSLAGTNSYEQYF. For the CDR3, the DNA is TGCGCCAGCAGCTTGGCCGGGACGAACTCCTACGAGCAGTACTTC.

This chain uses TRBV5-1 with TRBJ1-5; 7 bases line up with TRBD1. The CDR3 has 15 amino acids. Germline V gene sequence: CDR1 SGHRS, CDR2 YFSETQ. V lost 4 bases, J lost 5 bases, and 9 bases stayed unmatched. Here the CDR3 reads CASSPAGDRHQPQHF. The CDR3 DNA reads TGCGCCAGCAGCCCCGCTGGGGACAGACATCAGCCCCAGCATTTT.

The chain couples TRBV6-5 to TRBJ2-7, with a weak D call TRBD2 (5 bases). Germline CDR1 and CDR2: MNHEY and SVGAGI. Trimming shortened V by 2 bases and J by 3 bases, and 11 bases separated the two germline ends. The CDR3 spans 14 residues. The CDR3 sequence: CASSYEGPYYEQYF. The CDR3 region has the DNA TGTGCCAGCAGTTACGAGGGCCCATACTACGAGCAGTACTTC.

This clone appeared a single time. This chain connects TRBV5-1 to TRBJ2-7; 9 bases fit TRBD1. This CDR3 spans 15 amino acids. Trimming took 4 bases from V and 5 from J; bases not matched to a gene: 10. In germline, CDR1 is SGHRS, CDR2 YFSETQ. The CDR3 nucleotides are TGCGCCAGCAGCCCACGGACAGGGGACGTCCACGAGCAGTACTTC. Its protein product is CASSPRTGDVHEQYF.